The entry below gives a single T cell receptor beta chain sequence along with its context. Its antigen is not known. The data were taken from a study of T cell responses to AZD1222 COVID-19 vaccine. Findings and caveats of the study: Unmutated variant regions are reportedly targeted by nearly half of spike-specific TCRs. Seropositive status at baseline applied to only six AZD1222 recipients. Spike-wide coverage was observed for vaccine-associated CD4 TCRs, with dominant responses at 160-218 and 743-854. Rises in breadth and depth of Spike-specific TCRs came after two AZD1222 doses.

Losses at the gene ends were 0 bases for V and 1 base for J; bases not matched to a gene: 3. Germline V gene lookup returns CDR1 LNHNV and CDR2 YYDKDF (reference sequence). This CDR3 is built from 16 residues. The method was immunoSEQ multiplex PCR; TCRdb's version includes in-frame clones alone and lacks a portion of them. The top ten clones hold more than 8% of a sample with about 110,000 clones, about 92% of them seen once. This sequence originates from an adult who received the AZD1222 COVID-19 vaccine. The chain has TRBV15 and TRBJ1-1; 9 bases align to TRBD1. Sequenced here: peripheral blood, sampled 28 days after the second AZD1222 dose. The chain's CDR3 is CATSRDWTGENTEAFF. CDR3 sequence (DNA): TGTGCCACCAGCAGAGACTGGACAGGGGAGAACACTGAAGCTTTCTTT.